Below, 10 T cell receptor beta chains from the same sample are listed, as sequenced in a study of cytomegalovirus exposure and HLA in healthy donors. Only in-frame clones appear in the TCRdb table, and some are missing; sequencing was by immunoSEQ multiplex PCR. The sample shows some 160,000 clones, more than 75% of them seen only once. Input material: PBMCs. The receptors derive from a man aged 18 to 30 in good health and CMV-seronegative.

The chain has TRBV2 and TRBJ2-7; 7 positions agree with TRBD1. Trimming took 6 bases from V and 10 from J; bases not matched to a gene: 6. Germline V gives CDR1 SNHLY, CDR2 FYNNEI. The CDR3 runs 11 residues. The CDR3 DNA is TGTGCCAGCAGCCAGGACAGGACCCAGTACGTC. It encodes CASSQDRTQYV.

The chain couples TRBV2 to TRBJ2-4; TRBD1 agrees at 7 bases. Trimming cost V 7 bases and J 6 bases; bases outside gene matches: 9. The germline V gene encodes CDR1 SNHLY and CDR2 FYNNEI. This CDR3 is 14 amino acids long. The CDR3 DNA reads TGTGCCAGCAATCTACAGGGGACCACAAACATTCAGTACTTC. This translates into CASNLQGTTNIQYF. Full variable domain (remainder filled in from reference TRBV2 and TRBJ2-4): EPEVTQTPSHQVTQMGQEVILRCVPISNHLYFYWYRQILGQKVEFLVSFYNNEISEKSEIFDDQFSVERPDGSNFTLKIRSTKLEDSAMYFCASNLQGTTNIQYFGAGTRLSVL.

The rearrangement links TRBV6-1 to TRBJ1-4; D remains ambiguous. Per the germline V gene, CDR1 is MNHNS and CDR2 is SASEGT. This CDR3 comprises 16 residues. Trimming took 3 bases from V and 0 from J, leaving 11 bases between them. In DNA form, the CDR3 reads TGTGCCAGCAGTGAGTTGGTCGGTGCAACTAATGAAAAACTGTTTTTT. Its translation: CASSELVGATNEKLFF.

This clone was seen a few times. Germline is not matched at one junction end, which may reflect a read error. The J gene is TRBJ2-7, the V gene TRBV29-1; D not resolved. Germline V gives CDR1 SQVTM, CDR2 ANQGSEA. CDR3 size: 11 residues. CDR3 in DNA: TGCAGCGCTGAATACTCCTACGAGCAGTACTTC. It encodes CSAEYSYEQYF.

This rearrangement joins TRBV4-3 to TRBJ2-7; TRBD2 agrees at 8 bases. CDR1 and CDR2 from the germline V gene are LGHNA and YSLEER. V shed 1 base and J 2 bases; nucleotides not matched to a gene: 22. The length of the CDR3 is 21 residues. CDR3 protein: CASSQGPRVPAGDTFTYEQYF. For the CDR3, the DNA is TGCGCCAGCAGCCAAGGACCCCGGGTCCCAGCGGGGGACACCTTTACCTACGAGCAGTACTTC.

This clone came up once. Written as DNA, the CDR3 is TGTGCCAGCATGAGTCAAGAGACCCAGTACTTC. Its translation: CASMSQETQYF. This rearrangement joins TRBV28 to TRBJ2-5; D is unclear. The V end lost 7 bases, the J end lost 2 bases, and 5 bases lay between the germline ends. Germline values: CDR1 MDHEN, CDR2 SYDVKM. The CDR3 consists of 11 residues.

The V and J genes are TRBV18 and TRBJ1-1; 8 bases agree with TRBD1. The CDR3 covers 15 residues. V was pared by 2 bases and J by 5 bases, with 7 bases of the junction left unmatched. CDR1 is KGHSH, CDR2 LQKENI, per germline. The CDR3 sequence: CASSPGGQGATEAFF. In DNA, the CDR3 is TGTGCCAGCTCACCAGGCGGGCAGGGGGCGACTGAAGCTTTCTTT.

In its sample, this clone was seen a few times. The chain uses TRBV11-2 and TRBJ2-7; no definite D call. The germline V and J ends were trimmed by 5 bases and 2 bases, with 7 bases remaining between them. CDR3 size: 12 residues. Germline V gene lookup returns CDR1 SGHAT and CDR2 FQNNGV. CDR3 nucleotide sequence: TGTGCCAGCAGCACGACTCCCTACGAGCAGTACGTC. Translation gives CASSTTPYEQYV.

This sequence joins TRBV11-2 and TRBJ2-4, with TRBD1 matching over 7 bases. The CDR3 length is 15 residues. CDR1 and CDR2 from the germline V gene are SGHAT and FQNNGV. V was clipped by 0 bases and J by 3 bases; unmatched bases: 2. The CDR3 DNA reads TGTGCCAGCAGCTTAGATAGACAGGGCAAAAACATTCAGTACTTC. It codes for CASSLDRQGKNIQYF.

The rearrangement joins TRBV15 to TRBJ2-7; tentative D call: TRBD1 (5 bases). In germline, CDR1 is LNHNV, CDR2 YYDKDF (reference sequence). This CDR3 is 13 amino acids long. V was cut by 5 bases and J by 2 bases, with 10 bases left in between. CDR3 coding DNA: TGTGCCACCAGCGCAGGGCTCGCCTACGAGCAGTACTTC. It translates to CATSAGLAYEQYF. Filled out from reference TRBV15 and TRBJ2-7, the complete variable domain reads DAMVIQNPRYQVTQFGKPVTLSCSQTLNHNVMYWYQQKSSQAPKLLFHYYDKDFNNEADTPDNFQSRRPNTSFCFLDIRSPGLGDTAMYLCATSAGLAYEQYFGPGTRLTVT.